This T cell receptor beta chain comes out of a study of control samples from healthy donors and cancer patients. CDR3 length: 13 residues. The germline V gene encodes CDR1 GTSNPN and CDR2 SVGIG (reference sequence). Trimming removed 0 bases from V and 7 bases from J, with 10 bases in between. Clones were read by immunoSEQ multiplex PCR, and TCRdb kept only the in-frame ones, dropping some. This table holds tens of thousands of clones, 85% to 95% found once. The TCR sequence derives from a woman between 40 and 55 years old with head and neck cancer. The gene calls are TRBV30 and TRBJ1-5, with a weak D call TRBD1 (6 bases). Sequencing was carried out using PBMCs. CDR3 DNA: TGTGCCTGGAGTGTAATAGGGGGACAGCCCCAGCATTTT. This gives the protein CAWSVIGGQPQHF. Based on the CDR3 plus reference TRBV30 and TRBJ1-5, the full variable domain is SQTIHQWPATLVQPVGSPLSLECTVEGTSNPNLYWYRQAAGRGLQLLFYSVGIGQISSEVPQNLSASRPQDRQFILSSKKLLLSDSGFYLCAWSVIGGQPQHFGDGTRLSIL.